This T cell receptor (beta chain) was obtained from a study of blood T cells in healthy people across ages. The use of a sample-barcoded 5' primer and a J-beta primer mix characterized a second PCR of roughly 7 to 11 cycles. Each CDR3 protein gets one entry after TCRdb re-called the 5' RACE reads with MiXCR. Of some 550,000 distinct CDR3 sequences detected, less than 60% appear once; the ten largest clones hold about 22%. Germline assignment: CDR1 MNHNY and CDR2 SVGAGI (reference sequence). The V end was cut by 4 bases, the J end by 0 bases, with 10 bases between. CDR3 size: 15 residues. This clonotype originated in a man older than 75 in good health. The material sequenced was blood. V gene TRBV6-6 combines with J gene TRBJ2-1; D unclear. The CDR3, as DNA: TGTGCCAGCAGTTTCGACTCCGGCTCCTACAATGAGCAGTTCTTC. Protein: CASSFDSGSYNEQFF.